This T cell receptor beta chain is drawn from a study of blood T cell repertoires in COVID-19. Study as a whole: There were acute and convalescent COVID-19 samples, and they came from the United States, Italy and Spain.

The method was immunoSEQ multiplex PCR; TCRdb's version includes in-frame clones alone and lacks a portion of them. The sample records 150,000 to 200,000 clones, roughly 84% being singletons. The CDR3 covers 13 residues. Germline CDR1 reads MDHEN; CDR2 reads SYDVKM. With V trimmed by 6 bases and J by 8 bases, 9 bases remained unmatched. The genes are TRBV28 and TRBJ1-2; TRBD1 matches at 7 bases. Sample: peripheral blood. This sequence originates from a woman in her seventies with COVID-19, enrolled during active disease. CDR3 nucleotides: TGTGCCAGCAGATCCCAGGAGGGGGCGGGCTACACCTTC. It specifies CASRSQEGAGYTF.